This T cell receptor (beta chain) was sequenced in a study of OX40 agonist ivuxolimab in advanced cancers. Study at large: Ivuxolimab is an agonistic anti-OX40 (CD134) antibody, and patients were treated with it. Three dose-escalation patients had partial responses: one with hepatocellular carcinoma and two with cutaneous melanoma. Mean age approximately 59 years, range roughly 20 to 85; 82.7% male. Whole-study findings and limits: Among T cells, CD8+ cells averaged more expanded clones than CD4+ cells.

Trimming cost V 3 bases and J 2 bases, with 8 bases left between them. Germline V lookup: CDR1 SGDLS, CDR2 YYNGEE. This CDR3 contains 13 residues. Only in-frame clones appear in the TCRdb table, and some are missing; sequencing was by immunoSEQ multiplex PCR. The sample consists of around 64,000 clones, 87% of them appearing once. For this clone: Antigen unknown.

The V call is TRBV9, the J call TRBJ1-2; perhaps TRBD1 as D (5 bases). Here the sequenced sample was CD4+ or CD8+ T cells sorted from blood, taken in a trial of the OX40 agonist ivuxolimab. The receptor comes from an adult with an advanced solid tumor such as melanoma, head and neck, liver or kidney cancer. The CDR3 coding sequence is TGTGCCAGCAGCGAAGGGACCAACTATGGCTACACCTTC. Translating it yields CASSEGTNYGYTF.